This entry features one TCR beta chain sequence. Recruited during active infection, patients (from Seattle) were subsequently followed longitudinally. This sample was included in a study of blood T cell repertoires in COVID-19. Overall study: From the United States, Italy and Spain came samples of acute and convalescent COVID-19. T cells, B-cell-depleted T cells, or PBMCs supplied cDNA or gDNA.

V gave up 3 bases and J gave up 4 bases; unmatched junction bases: 3. Germline CDR1 is SGHTA and CDR2 is FQGNSA. This CDR3 comprises 13 residues. In the authors' workflow: The authors estimated nucleated cell counts from reference gene primer amplification. Assay used: immunoSEQ multiplex PCR; TCRdb lists only in-frame clones, some missing. Clonal size and the V and J genes are those of that table, whereas D and trimming came from the DNA. The table lists 55,000 to 65,000 clones, more than 80% of them singletons, with around a third in the top ten. The chain recombines TRBV7-2 with TRBJ2-7; TRBD2 matches 7 bases. This TCR was recovered from a man between 60 and 75 years old with COVID-19, enrolled during active disease. The sample comprised peripheral blood. The CDR3 DNA reads as TGTGCCAGCAGCTTTGCGGGAGCTTACGAGCAGTACTTC. Amino acid sequence: CASSFAGAYEQYF.